In this sample, the clone carrying this T cell receptor beta chain turned up once. What it recognizes is unknown. This CDR3 spans 16 amino acids. J was trimmed by 0 bases and V by 4 bases; bases with no gene match: 7. The V gene's germline CDR1 is LNHDA and CDR2 SQIVND (reference sequence). It was 5'RACE with constant-segment primers that produced the TCR alpha and TCR beta cDNA libraries, which carried sample barcodes and UMIs. Using its own MiXCR run on the 5' RACE reads, TCRdb lists one record per CDR3 protein. The repertoire has 310,000 or so distinct CDR3 sequences, approximately 15% of them found once; the top ten carry roughly 20%. The source of the sample is a study of T-cell memory formation after mild COVID-19. General study findings and limits: CD4+ bias marked clones expanding day 15 to 37, unlike balanced contracting clones. The authors left the SARS-CoV-2 specificity of second-wave clones peaking on day 37 unconfirmed. Clones that contracted clustered mainly in CM and EM if CD4+ and in EMRA if CD8+.

What was sequenced was PBMCs or a T cell subset sorted from them (not recorded which). The source is a man younger than 35 who had mild COVID-19 (a few samples of this study predate the infection). Cell type and time point are not known. This rearrangement joins TRBV19 to TRBJ2-5; 8 positions match TRBD2. CDR3 in DNA: TGTGCCAGTAGTACCTACAGCGGGGGACACCAAGAGACCCAGTACTTC. Translated, it gives CASSTYSGGHQETQYF. Combining the CDR3 with reference TRBV19 and TRBJ2-5 gives the whole variable domain DGGITQSPKYLFRKEGQNVTLSCEQNLNHDAMYWYRQDPGQGLRLIYYSQIVNDFQKGDIAEGYSVSREKKESFPLTVTSAQKNPTAFYLCASSTYSGGHQETQYFGPGTRLLVL.